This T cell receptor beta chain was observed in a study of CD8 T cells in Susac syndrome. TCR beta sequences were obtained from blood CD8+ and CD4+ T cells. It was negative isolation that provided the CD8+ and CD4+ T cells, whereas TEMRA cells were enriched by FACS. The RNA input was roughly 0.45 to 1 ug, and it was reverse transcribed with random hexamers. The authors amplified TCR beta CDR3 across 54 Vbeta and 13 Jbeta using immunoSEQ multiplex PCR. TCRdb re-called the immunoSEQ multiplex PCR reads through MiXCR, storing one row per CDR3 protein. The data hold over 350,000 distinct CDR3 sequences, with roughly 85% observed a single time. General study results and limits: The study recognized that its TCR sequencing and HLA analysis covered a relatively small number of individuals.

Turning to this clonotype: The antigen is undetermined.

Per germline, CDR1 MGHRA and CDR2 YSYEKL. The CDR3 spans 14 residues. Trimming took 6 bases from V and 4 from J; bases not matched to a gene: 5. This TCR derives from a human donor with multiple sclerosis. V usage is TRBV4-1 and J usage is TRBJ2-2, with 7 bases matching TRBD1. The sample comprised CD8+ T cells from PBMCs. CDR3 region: CASRPNRGTGELFF. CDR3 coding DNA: TGCGCCAGCAGACCCAACAGGGGCACCGGGGAGCTGTTTTTT.